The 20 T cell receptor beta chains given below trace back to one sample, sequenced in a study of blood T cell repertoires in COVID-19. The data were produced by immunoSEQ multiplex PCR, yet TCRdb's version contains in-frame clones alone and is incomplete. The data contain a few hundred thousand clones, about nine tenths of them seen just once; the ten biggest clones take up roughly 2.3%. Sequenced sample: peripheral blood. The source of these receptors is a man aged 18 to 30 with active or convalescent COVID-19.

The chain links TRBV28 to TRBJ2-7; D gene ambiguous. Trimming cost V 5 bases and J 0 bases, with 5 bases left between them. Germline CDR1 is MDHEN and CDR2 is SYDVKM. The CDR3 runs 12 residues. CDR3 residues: CASSSSSYEQYF. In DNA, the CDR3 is TGTGCCAGCAGTAGTAGCTCCTACGAGCAGTACTTC.

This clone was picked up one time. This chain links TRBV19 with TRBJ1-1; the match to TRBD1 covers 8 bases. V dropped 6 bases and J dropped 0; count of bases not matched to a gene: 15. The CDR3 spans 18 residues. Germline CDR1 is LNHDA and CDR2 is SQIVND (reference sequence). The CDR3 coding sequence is TGTGCCAGTAGGCATTCACCGGGACAGGTAACAATGAACACTGAAGCTTTCTTT. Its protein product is CASRHSPGQVTMNTEAFF.

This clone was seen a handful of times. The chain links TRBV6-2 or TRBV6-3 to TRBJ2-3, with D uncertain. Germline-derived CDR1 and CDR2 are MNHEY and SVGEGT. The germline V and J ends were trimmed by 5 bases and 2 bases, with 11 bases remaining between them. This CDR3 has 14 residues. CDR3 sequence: CASSTAYNTDTQYF. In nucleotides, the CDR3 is TGTGCCAGCAGTACCGCTTACAACACAGATACGCAGTATTTT.

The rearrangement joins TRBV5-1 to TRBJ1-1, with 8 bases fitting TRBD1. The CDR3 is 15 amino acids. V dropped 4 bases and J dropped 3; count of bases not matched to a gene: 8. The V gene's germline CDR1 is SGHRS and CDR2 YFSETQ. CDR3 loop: CASSIPGGRDTEAFF. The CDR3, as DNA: TGCGCCAGCAGCATACCAGGGGGCAGGGACACTGAAGCTTTCTTT.

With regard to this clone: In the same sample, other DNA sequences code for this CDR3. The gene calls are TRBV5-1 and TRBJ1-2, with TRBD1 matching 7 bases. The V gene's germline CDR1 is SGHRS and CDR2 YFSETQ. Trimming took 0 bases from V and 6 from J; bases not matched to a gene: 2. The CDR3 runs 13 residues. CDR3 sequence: CASSLGQGDGYTF. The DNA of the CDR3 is TGCGCCAGCAGCTTGGGACAGGGAGATGGCTACACCTTC.

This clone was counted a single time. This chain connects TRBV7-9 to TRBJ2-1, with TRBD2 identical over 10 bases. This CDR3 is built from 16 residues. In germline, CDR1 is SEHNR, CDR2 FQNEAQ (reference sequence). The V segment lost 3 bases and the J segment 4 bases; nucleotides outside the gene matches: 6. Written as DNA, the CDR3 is TGTGCCAGCAGCTTCAGTGGACTAGCGGTTTACAATGAGCAGTTCTTC. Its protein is CASSFSGLAVYNEQFF.

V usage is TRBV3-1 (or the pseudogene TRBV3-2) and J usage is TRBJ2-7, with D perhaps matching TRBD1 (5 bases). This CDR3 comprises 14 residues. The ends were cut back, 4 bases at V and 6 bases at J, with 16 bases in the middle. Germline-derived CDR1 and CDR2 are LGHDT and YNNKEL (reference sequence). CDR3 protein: CASSPTLTQGEQYF. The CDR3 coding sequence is TGTGCCAGCAGCCCCACCCTCACCCAGGGCGAGCAGTACTTC.

CDR3: CASSQPRDRLHQPQHF. DNA of the CDR3: TGCGCCAGCAGCCAGCCCCGGGACAGGTTACATCAGCCCCAGCATTTT. The chain combines TRBV4-1 with TRBJ1-5; TRBD1 matches at 8 bases. This CDR3 has 16 amino acids. The J segment lost 5 bases and the V segment lost 3 bases, leaving 9 bases of the junction unmatched. Germline loops: CDR1 MGHRA, CDR2 YSYEKL.

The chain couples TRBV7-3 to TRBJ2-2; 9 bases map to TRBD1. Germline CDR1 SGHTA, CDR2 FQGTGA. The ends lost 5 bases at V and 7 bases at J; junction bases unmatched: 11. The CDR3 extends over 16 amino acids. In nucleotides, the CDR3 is TGTGCCAGCAGCCCTGACCCGACAGGGGGAAGCGGGGAGCTGTTTTTT. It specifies CASSPDPTGGSGELFF.

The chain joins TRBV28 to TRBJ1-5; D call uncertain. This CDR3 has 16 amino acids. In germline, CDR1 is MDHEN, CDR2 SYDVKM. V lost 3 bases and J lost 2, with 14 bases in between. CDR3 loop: CASSFYISAGNQPQHF. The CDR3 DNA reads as TGTGCCAGCAGTTTTTACATATCGGCGGGCAATCAGCCCCAGCATTTT.

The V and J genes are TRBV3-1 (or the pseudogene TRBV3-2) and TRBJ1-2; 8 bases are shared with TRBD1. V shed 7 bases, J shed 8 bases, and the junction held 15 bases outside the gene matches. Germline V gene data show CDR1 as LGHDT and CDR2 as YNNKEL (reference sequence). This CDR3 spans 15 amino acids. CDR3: CASTKTGTGSSGYTF. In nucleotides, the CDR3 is TGTGCCAGCACGAAAACCGGGACAGGCTCGTCCGGCTACACCTTC.

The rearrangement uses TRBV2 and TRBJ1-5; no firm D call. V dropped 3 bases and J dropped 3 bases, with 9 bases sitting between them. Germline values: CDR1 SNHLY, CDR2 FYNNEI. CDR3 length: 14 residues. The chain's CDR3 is CASSERPTNQPQHF. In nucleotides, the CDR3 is TGTGCCAGCAGTGAGCGGCCGACCAATCAGCCCCAGCATTTT.

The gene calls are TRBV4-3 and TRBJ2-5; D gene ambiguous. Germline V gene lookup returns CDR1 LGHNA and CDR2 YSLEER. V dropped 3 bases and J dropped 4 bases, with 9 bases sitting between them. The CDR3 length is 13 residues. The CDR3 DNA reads TGCGCCAGCAGCCAGCGAAGAGGAGAGACCCAGTACTTC. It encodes CASSQRRGETQYF.

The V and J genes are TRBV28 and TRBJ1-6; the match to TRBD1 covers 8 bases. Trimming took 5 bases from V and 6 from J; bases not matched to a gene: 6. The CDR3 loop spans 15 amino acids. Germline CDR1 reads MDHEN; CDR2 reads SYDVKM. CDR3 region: CASSPATGANSPLHF. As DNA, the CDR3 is TGTGCCAGCAGTCCAGCGACAGGGGCTAATTCACCCCTCCACTTT.

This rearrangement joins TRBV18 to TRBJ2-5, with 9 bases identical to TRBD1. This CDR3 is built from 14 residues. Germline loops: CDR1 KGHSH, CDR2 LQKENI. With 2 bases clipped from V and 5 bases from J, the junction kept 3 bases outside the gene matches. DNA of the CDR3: TGTGCCAGCTCACCAACAGGGGGCCTGGAGACCCAGTACTTC. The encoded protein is CASSPTGGLETQYF.

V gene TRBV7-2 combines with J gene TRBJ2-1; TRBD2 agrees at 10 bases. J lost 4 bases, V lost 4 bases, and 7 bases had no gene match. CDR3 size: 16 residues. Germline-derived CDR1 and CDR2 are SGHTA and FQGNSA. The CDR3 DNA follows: TGTGCCAGCAGCTCCGAAGCGGGAGGGCCTTACAATGAGCAGTTCTTC. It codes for CASSSEAGGPYNEQFF.

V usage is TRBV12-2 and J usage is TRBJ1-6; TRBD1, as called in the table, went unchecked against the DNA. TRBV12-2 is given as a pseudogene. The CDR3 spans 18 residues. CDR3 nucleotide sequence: TGTGCAAGTCGCCGGGAAGGGGGTCTTAGCTCCTATAATTCACCCCTCCACTTT. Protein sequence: CASRREGGLSSYNSPLHF.

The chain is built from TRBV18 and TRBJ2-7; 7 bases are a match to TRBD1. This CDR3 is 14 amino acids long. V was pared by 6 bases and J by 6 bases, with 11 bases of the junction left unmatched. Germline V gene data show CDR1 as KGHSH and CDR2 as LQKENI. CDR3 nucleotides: TGTGCCAGCTCGACAAGACAGGGTCAAGCCGAGCAGTACTTC. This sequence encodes CASSTRQGQAEQYF.

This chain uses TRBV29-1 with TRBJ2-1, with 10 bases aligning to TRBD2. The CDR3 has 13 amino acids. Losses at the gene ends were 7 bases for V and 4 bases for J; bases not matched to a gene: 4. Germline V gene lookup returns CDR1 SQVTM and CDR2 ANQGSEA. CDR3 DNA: TGCAGCGGGCGGACTAGCGGATACAATGAGCAGTTCTTC. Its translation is CSGRTSGYNEQFF.

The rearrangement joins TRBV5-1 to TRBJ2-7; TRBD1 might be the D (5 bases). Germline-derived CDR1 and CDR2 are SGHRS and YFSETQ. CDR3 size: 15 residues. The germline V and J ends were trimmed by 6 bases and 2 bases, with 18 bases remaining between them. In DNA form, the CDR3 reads TGCGCCAGCATGGAGCCGAGCAGGGATACCTACGAGCAGTACTTC. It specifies CASMEPSRDTYEQYF.